Shown below are 9 T cell receptor beta chains from a single sample sequenced in a study of Tregs in tolerant kidney transplant recipients. Profiling relied on immunoSEQ multiplex PCR, and the TCRdb table lists in-frame clones only, not all of them. The sample yields around 98,000 clones, 93% seen once. Sequenced here: CD4+ T cells from blood, sampled before the transplant. These receptors were taken from a human donor who received a combined kidney and bone marrow transplant.

The chain employs TRBV18 and TRBJ1-3, with 9 nucleotides matching TRBD1. V shed 4 bases, J shed 2 bases, and the junction held 9 bases outside the gene matches. The CDR3 contains 17 residues. The V gene's germline CDR1 is KGHSH and CDR2 LQKENI. CDR3 sequence reads: CASSREDRGGPGNTIYF. In DNA form, the CDR3 reads TGTGCCAGCTCACGAGAGGACAGGGGAGGACCTGGAAACACCATATATTTT.

CDR3 sequence (DNA): TGTGCCAGCAGCTTACGAACGGGTCTCCATGAGCAGTTCTTC. Its protein is CASSLRTGLHEQFF. The chain links TRBV11-1 to TRBJ2-1; unclear D gene. Germline assignment: CDR1 SGHAT and CDR2 FQDESV (reference sequence). The CDR3 contains 14 residues. The V end lost 2 bases, the J end lost 8 bases, and 13 bases lay between the germline ends.

Turning to this clone: The junction departs from the called germline gene at one end, perhaps through a read error. This same CDR3 is encoded by further DNA sequences in the sample. V usage is TRBV30 and J usage is TRBJ1-6; 10 nucleotides match TRBD1. CDR1 is GTSNPN, CDR2 SVGIG, per germline (reference sequence). The CDR3 covers 15 residues. In DNA form, the CDR3 reads TGTGCCTGGAGTGGCGGGGACAGGGGTAATTCCCCCCTCCACTTT. Its protein is CAWSGGDRGNSPLHF.

The CDR3 sequence: CASSIRVAGALSFGLTSTDTQYF. The CDR3 bases are TGTGCCAGCAGCATAAGGGTAGCGGGGGCCCTTAGTTTCGGACTTACTAGCACAGATACGCAGTATTTT. The chain combines TRBV21-1 with TRBJ2-3; the table's TRBD2 call for D was not verified on the DNA. TRBV21-1 is a documented pseudogene. The CDR3 loop spans 23 amino acids.

V usage is TRBV9 and J usage is TRBJ2-1; no reliable D call. The CDR3 is 14 residues long. V dropped 3 bases and J dropped 5 bases, with 12 bases sitting between them. Per germline, CDR1 SGDLS and CDR2 YYNGEE. Here the CDR3 reads CASSASSADNEQFF. In DNA, the CDR3 is TGTGCCAGCAGCGCCTCTAGTGCAGACAATGAGCAGTTCTTC.

V and J are TRBV5-1 and TRBJ2-2, with 9 bases matching TRBD1. Unmatched junction bases numbered 14, after V lost 10 bases and J lost 4 bases. CDR3 length equals 16 residues. Germline-derived CDR1 and CDR2 are SGHRS and YFSETQ. This chain's CDR3 is CAGPSYRGPGTGELFF. In DNA form, the CDR3 reads TGCGCCGGTCCTTCTTACAGGGGGCCGGGCACCGGGGAGCTGTTTTTT.

This clone was picked up a small number of times. The genes are TRBV6-5 and TRBJ1-4; the D gene is possibly TRBD1 (5 bases). Germline CDR1 is MNHEY and CDR2 is SVGAGI. This CDR3 contains 14 residues. The V and J ends lost 7 bases and 0 bases respectively, with 9 bases between them. The CDR3: CASKGFSTNEKLFF. The CDR3 nucleotides are TGTGCCAGCAAGGGGTTTTCAACTAATGAAAAACTGTTTTTT.

The chain couples TRBV4-1 to TRBJ2-7, with no clear D. The CDR3 is 13 amino acids. Trimming shortened V by 4 bases and J by 2 bases, and 9 bases separated the two germline ends. Germline V gene sequence: CDR1 MGHRA, CDR2 YSYEKL. CDR3 nucleotide sequence: TGCGCCAGCAGCCGGGCAGACACCTACGAGCAGTACTTC. Residues: CASSRADTYEQYF.

This chain connects TRBV6-1 to TRBJ1-2; D is undetermined. Trimming stripped 7 bases from V and 4 bases from J, with 19 bases between. The V gene's germline CDR1 is MNHNS and CDR2 SASEGT. This CDR3 has 15 residues. The CDR3 is CASTWVRTDPYGYTF. The CDR3 region has the DNA TGTGCCAGCACGTGGGTTCGGACTGACCCCTATGGCTACACCTTC.